The entry below describes one TCR beta chain. The germline V gene has CDR1 SGHAT and CDR2 FQNNGV. There are 17 residues in the CDR3. V lost 5 bases, J lost 1 base, and 20 bases lay in between. This specimen belongs to a study of T cell responses to AZD1222 COVID-19 vaccine. Profiling relied on immunoSEQ multiplex PCR, and the TCRdb table lists in-frame clones only, not all of them. This table holds about 130,000 clones, approximately 92% found once. The rearrangement links TRBV11-2 to TRBJ1-1, with TRBD1 as a possible D gene (6 bases). The input for sequencing was peripheral blood, taken 28 days after the second AZD1222 dose. The TCR sequence derives from an adult who received the AZD1222 COVID-19 vaccine. In DNA, the CDR3 is TGTGCCAGCAGCCCCATTTTGCGAGGGGGACGGAACACTGAAGCTTTCTTT. Encoded protein: CASSPILRGGRNTEAFF.